Following are 30 T cell receptor beta chains from one sample sequenced in a study of blood T cells in healthy people across ages. A J-beta primer mix and a sample-barcoded 5' primer were used in a second PCR of roughly 7 to 12 cycles. From the 5' RACE reads, TCRdb called clonotypes with MiXCR, one entry per CDR3 protein. The table records around 1.5 million distinct CDR3 sequences, about 35% of them present only once. The sample was blood. The receptors shown here come from a woman aged 25 to 39 in good health.

The chain links TRBV3-1 to TRBJ2-7; TRBD2 might be the D (6 bases). Judging by the DNA end, TRBJ2-5 fits better; the J call may be wrong. This CDR3 is 15 amino acids long. Looked up from germline, CDR1 is LGHDT and CDR2 is YNNKEL (reference sequence). CDR3 in DNA: TGTGCCAGCAGCCAAGAGGGGGGAGGTGGGGAGACCCAGTACTTC. This sequence encodes CASSQEGGGGETQYF.

The chain uses TRBV24-1 and TRBJ1-2; D is ambiguous. Germline values: CDR1 KGHDR, CDR2 SFDVKD. The length of the CDR3 is 14 residues. V lost 3 bases to trimming and J lost 4 bases, with 11 bases between them. The CDR3 coding sequence is TGTGCCACCAGTGATCCTTGGACTGGCTATGGCTACACCTTC. It yields the protein CATSDPWTGYGYTF.

The chain joins TRBV28 to TRBJ2-3; 16 positions match TRBD2. The V gene end was trimmed by 5 bases and the J gene end by 2 bases; junction bases not matched to a gene: 7. The CDR3 length is 18 residues. The germline CDR1 and CDR2 sequences are MDHEN and SYDVKM. CDR3 in amino acids: CASSPGLAGGIYTDTQYF. CDR3 in DNA: TGTGCCAGCAGTCCGGGACTAGCGGGAGGGATATACACAGATACGCAGTATTTT.

This clonotype was observed a handful of times. The chain has TRBV20-1 and TRBJ2-5; D is undetermined. The CDR3 is 14 residues long. Per germline, CDR1 DFQATT and CDR2 SNEGSKA (reference sequence). Trimming shortened V by 3 bases and J by 0 bases, and 11 bases separated the two germline ends. The CDR3 region has the DNA TGCAGTGCTAGTTGGCTAGAAGACCAAGAGACCCAGTACTTC. Its translation: CSASWLEDQETQYF.

The rearrangement joins TRBV12-3 or TRBV12-4 to TRBJ2-3, with D hard to call. Trimming left V 6 bases short and J 4 bases short, with 5 bases between. The CDR3 spans 11 residues. The CDR3 is CASRNPDTQYF. In nucleotides, the CDR3 is TGTGCCAGCAGGAATCCAGATACGCAGTATTTT.

In the case of this clonotype: Being one base from a much bigger clone, this may be a read error. V gene TRBV4-1 combines with J gene TRBJ2-5; tentative D call: TRBD2 (6 bases). Germline CDR1 MGHRA, CDR2 YSYEKL. The CDR3 has 15 amino acids. CDR3 sequence (DNA): TGCGCCAGCAGCATCTCTCCCGGGACTTGGGAGACCCGGTACTTC. The encoded protein is CASSISPGTWETRYF.

This clonotype was observed at least ten times. The chain employs TRBV4-1 and TRBJ2-5; TRBD1 is a possible D gene (8 bases). V dropped 1 base and J dropped 11 bases, with 20 bases sitting between them. Germline CDR1 is MGHRA and CDR2 is YSYEKL. This CDR3 region has 15 residues. The CDR3 spells CASSQVLGRGQEQYF. DNA of the CDR3: TGCGCCAGCAGCCAAGTCCTGGGGAGGGGACAGGAGCAGTACTTC.

In regard to this clonotype: The junction departs from germline at one end; a sequencing error may be responsible. The rearrangement links TRBV6-4 to TRBJ2-7; D is possibly TRBD1 or TRBD2 (5 bases each). Germline CDR1 and CDR2: MRHNA and SNTAGT. This CDR3 spans 13 amino acids. In nucleotides, the CDR3 is TGTACCAGCAGTCCTGGGACGGGATACGAGCAGTACTTC. This encodes CTSSPGTGYEQYF.

This clonotype occurred a few times. J is TRBJ2-7 and V is TRBV7-8, with D possibly matching TRBD2 (6 bases). Germline CDR1 and CDR2: SGHVS and FQNEAQ. CDR3 length equals 15 residues. The V end was cut by 2 bases, the J end by 0 bases, with 11 bases between. CDR3 sequence (DNA): TGTGCCAGCAGCTTAAGGAGGGATCTCTCCTACGAGCAGTACTTC. This gives the protein CASSLRRDLSYEQYF.

V and J are TRBV6-6 and TRBJ1-2, with 11 bases lining up with TRBD1. The length of the CDR3 is 17 residues. In germline, CDR1 is MNHNY, CDR2 SVGAGI (reference sequence). V shed 6 bases, J shed 3 bases, and the junction held 12 bases outside the gene matches. Written as DNA, the CDR3 is TGTGCCAGCAGACCGGACAGGGGGCTACAGGGAGACTATGGCTACACCTTC. Its protein is CASRPDRGLQGDYGYTF.

This chain uses TRBV2 with TRBJ2-1; D is ambiguous. The CDR3 is 17 residues long. V shed 0 bases and J shed 2 bases, with 14 bases lying between them. From germline, CDR1 is SNHLY and CDR2 FYNNEI. CDR3 sequence: CASSEARMVSAYNEQFF. CDR3 DNA: TGTGCCAGCAGTGAAGCGCGGATGGTTTCCGCCTACAATGAGCAGTTCTTC.

The CDR3 nucleotides read TGTGCCAGCAGCGTAGAGACTAGCGGGAGGGCCGCCTACAATGAGCAGTTCTTC. Amino acid sequence: CASSVETSGRAAYNEQFF. The chain employs TRBV9 and TRBJ2-1; TRBD2 agrees at 14 bases. This CDR3 comprises 18 residues. V gave up 0 bases and J gave up 2 bases; unmatched junction bases: 4. Germline V gene sequence: CDR1 SGDLS, CDR2 YYNGEE.

V is TRBV7-9 and J is TRBJ2-1, with D possibly called TRBD1 or TRBD2 (5 bases each). The J call is in doubt because the DNA end fits TRBJ2-7 better. Germline CDR1 is SEHNR and CDR2 is FQNEAQ (reference sequence). This CDR3 region has 13 residues. CDR3 loop: CASGYGGFYEQYF. The DNA for the CDR3 is TGTGCCAGCGGCTATGGGGGTTTCTACGAGCAGTACTTC.

This clonotype was detected a few times. The V gene is TRBV20-1, the J gene TRBJ1-5; D remains ambiguous. The CDR3 consists of 18 residues. Germline loops: CDR1 DFQATT, CDR2 SNEGSKA (reference sequence). Between the trimmed V and J ends, which lost 3 bases and 6 bases, there was a span of 27 bases. The CDR3 loop is CSASRGQTTSQSRQPQHF. In DNA, the CDR3 is TGCAGTGCTAGCCGCGGCCAGACAACTTCCCAGTCGCGTCAGCCCCAGCATTTT.

This clonotype was detected a few times. CDR3 region: CASSPSTGPYEQYF. The CDR3 DNA is TGTGCCAGCTCACCAAGTACCGGACCCTACGAGCAGTACTTC. The gene calls are TRBV18 and TRBJ2-7; D remains ambiguous. V dropped 2 bases and J dropped 2 bases, with 10 bases sitting between them. Germline loops: CDR1 KGHSH, CDR2 LQKENI. The CDR3 runs 14 residues.

This clonotype came up a few times. This CDR3 reads CASSPPVRDKFF. CDR3 DNA: TGTGCCAGCAGTCCCCCCGTGAGGGACAAGTTCTTC. The chain has TRBV5-5 and TRBJ2-1; D might be TRBD1 (6 bases). This CDR3 is 12 amino acids long. V was shortened by 5 bases and J by 14 bases, with 17 bases between the two germline ends. Germline CDR1 is SGHKS and CDR2 is YYEKEE (reference sequence).

This chain uses TRBV10-3 with TRBJ2-7, with 7 bases matching TRBD2. The CDR3 runs 15 residues. The trim removed 6 bases at V and 5 bases at J, leaving 13 bases unmatched. Per germline, CDR1 ENHRY and CDR2 SYGVKD. CDR3 coding DNA: TGTGCCATCAGGAGGGGCGGGGAGGGGCGGAACGAGCAGTACTTC. This translates into CAIRRGGEGRNEQYF.

In this sample, this clonotype turned up a few times. The chain links TRBV29-1 to TRBJ2-7; no clear D. CDR1 is SQVTM and CDR2 is ANQGSEA in the germline V gene. Between the trimmed V and J ends, which lost 5 bases and 0 bases, there was a span of 14 bases. The CDR3 runs 14 residues. The CDR3 protein is CSVSSDRASYEQYF. The CDR3 coding sequence is TGCAGCGTTAGTTCTGACCGGGCCTCCTACGAGCAGTACTTC.

The chain uses TRBV7-9 and TRBJ2-1, with D perhaps matching TRBD2 (5 bases). V was trimmed by 10 bases and J by 2 bases, leaving 15 bases between them. The CDR3 runs to 14 residues. The germline V gene encodes CDR1 SEHNR and CDR2 FQNEAQ (reference sequence). The CDR3 sequence: CATSLPGAYNEQFF. The CDR3 region has the DNA TGTGCCACCTCCCTACCCGGGGCCTACAATGAGCAGTTCTTC.

This clonotype appeared a few times. The chain recombines TRBV11-2 with TRBJ2-1; D is unresolved. Germline V lookup: CDR1 SGHAT, CDR2 FQNNGV. V lost 0 bases to trimming and J lost 9 bases, with 9 bases between them. The CDR3 has 13 residues. CDR3 DNA: TGTGCCAGCAGCTTAGAGGGTTCGGGTGAGCAGTTCTTC. As protein: CASSLEGSGEQFF.

V is TRBV27 and J is TRBJ2-1; D might be TRBD2 (6 bases). Germline CDR1 MNHEY, CDR2 SMNVEV (reference sequence). V lost 5 bases, J lost 4 bases, and 18 bases lay in between. The CDR3 runs 16 residues. CDR3 in DNA: TGTGCCAGCAGTGCCAGCGCCGGGACTTTTTACAATGAGCAGTTCTTC. It is translated as CASSASAGTFYNEQFF.

This clonotype has a count of ten or more. The chain recombines TRBV3-1 with TRBJ1-5; tentatively, D is TRBD1 (6 bases). This CDR3 is built from 14 residues. V was shortened by 4 bases and J by 3 bases, with 10 bases between the two germline ends. CDR1 LGHDT and CDR2 YNNKEL come from the germline V gene (reference sequence). The CDR3 sequence: CASSPRDNNQPQHF. The CDR3 DNA sequence: TGTGCCAGCAGCCCCCGGGACAACAATCAGCCCCAGCATTTT.

This rearrangement joins TRBV20-1 to TRBJ2-5, with 9 bases matching TRBD1. This CDR3 is 15 amino acids long. V was clipped by 1 base and J by 2 bases; unmatched bases: 5. CDR1 DFQATT and CDR2 SNEGSKA come from the germline V gene (reference sequence). CDR3: CSARGDRASQETQYF. CDR3 nucleotides: TGCAGTGCTAGAGGGGACAGGGCTTCACAAGAGACCCAGTACTTC.

This clonotype was recorded a few times. The CDR3 nucleotides read TGTGCCAGCAGCTCACCGACCTTCGGGGGCACAGATACGCAGTATTTT. The encoded protein is CASSSPTFGGTDTQYF. The rearrangement links TRBV5-8 to TRBJ2-3; the D gene is possibly TRBD2 (5 bases). Germline lookup yields CDR1 SGHTS and CDR2 YDEGEE. The CDR3 covers 16 residues. With 3 bases removed from V and 1 base from J, the gap between germline ends came to 15 bases.

V is TRBV20-1 and J is TRBJ2-1; 11 bases are a match to TRBD2. With 1 base clipped from V and 8 bases from J, the junction kept 7 bases outside the gene matches. Germline CDR1 and CDR2: DFQATT and SNEGSKA (reference sequence). The length of the CDR3 is 15 residues. The CDR3 nucleotides are TGCAGTGCTAGAGCCTATAGCGGGGGGGGCGATGAGCAGTTCTTC. Encoded protein: CSARAYSGGGDEQFF.

This sequence joins TRBV15 and TRBJ2-2; TRBD1 is a possible D gene (5 bases). CDR3 size: 14 residues. The V gene's germline CDR1 is LNHNV and CDR2 YYDKDF (reference sequence). Trimming left V 6 bases short and J 7 bases short, with 15 bases between. CDR3 DNA: TGTGCCACCAGTCGAAAGGGGCGAGGCGGGGAGCTGTTTTTT. It codes for CATSRKGRGGELFF.

This chain joins TRBV7-9 and TRBJ1-2; 9 bases fit TRBD1. The CDR3 contains 17 residues. V lost 1 base to trimming and J lost 4 bases; unmatched junction nucleotides: 10. CDR1 is SEHNR and CDR2 is FQNEAQ in the germline V gene (reference sequence). CDR3 residues: CASSLDQGQGIGYGYTF. In DNA, the CDR3 is TGTGCCAGCAGCTTAGACCAAGGACAGGGGATCGGCTATGGCTACACCTTC.

A few counts support this clonotype. The genes are TRBV20-1 and TRBJ2-5, with D unclear. V was shortened by 5 bases and J by 1 base, with 11 bases between the two germline ends. The germline V gene has CDR1 DFQATT and CDR2 SNEGSKA (reference sequence). CDR3 size: 13 residues. CDR3 region: CSASGQVQETQYF. In DNA form, the CDR3 reads TGCAGTGCTTCCGGGCAGGTCCAAGAGACCCAGTACTTC.

CDR3 bases: TGCAGTGCCTTAATATCCCGGGCCAGGGGCTCACCCCTCCACTTT. This sequence encodes CSALISRARGSPLHF. The genes are TRBV20-1 and TRBJ1-6, with D perhaps matching TRBD1 (6 bases). CDR3 length: 15 residues. Trimming stripped 6 bases from V and 10 bases from J, with 22 bases between. Germline V gene lookup returns CDR1 DFQATT and CDR2 SNEGSKA (reference sequence).

This clonotype appeared a few times. The chain recombines TRBV28 with TRBJ2-7, with D possibly being TRBD1 or TRBD2 (6 bases each). The CDR3 has 15 amino acids. Germline CDR1 and CDR2: MDHEN and SYDVKM. V was clipped by 6 bases and J by 2 bases, with 17 bases between them. The CDR3: CASSIPGAGTYEQYF. The CDR3 DNA reads as TGTGCCAGCAGCATCCCGGGGGCGGGGACCTACGAGCAGTACTTC.